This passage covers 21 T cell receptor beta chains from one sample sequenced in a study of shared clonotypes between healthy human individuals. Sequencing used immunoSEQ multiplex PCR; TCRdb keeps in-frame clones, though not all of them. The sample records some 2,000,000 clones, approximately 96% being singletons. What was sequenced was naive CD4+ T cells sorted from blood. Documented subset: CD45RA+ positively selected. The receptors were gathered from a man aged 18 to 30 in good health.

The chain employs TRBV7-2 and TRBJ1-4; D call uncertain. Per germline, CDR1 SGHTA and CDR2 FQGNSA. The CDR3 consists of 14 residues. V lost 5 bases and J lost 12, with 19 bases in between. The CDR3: CASSTSTGAKELFF. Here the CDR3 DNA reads TGTGCCAGCAGCACCTCCACGGGAGCAAAGGAACTGTTTTTT.

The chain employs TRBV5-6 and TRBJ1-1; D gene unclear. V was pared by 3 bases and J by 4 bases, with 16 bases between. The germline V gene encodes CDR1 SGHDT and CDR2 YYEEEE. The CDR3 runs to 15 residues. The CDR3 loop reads CASSWKEREGTEAFF. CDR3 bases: TGTGCCAGCAGCTGGAAGGAGAGGGAGGGCACTGAAGCTTTCTTT.

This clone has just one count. CDR3 sequence reads: CASSLTRSGNTIYF. CDR3 nucleotide sequence: TGCGCCAGCAGCTTGACACGGTCTGGAAACACCATATATTTT. The J gene is TRBJ1-3, the V gene TRBV5-1; D ambiguous. The CDR3 loop spans 14 amino acids. V lost 1 base and J lost 1, with 6 bases in between. Germline CDR1 reads SGHRS; CDR2 reads YFSETQ.

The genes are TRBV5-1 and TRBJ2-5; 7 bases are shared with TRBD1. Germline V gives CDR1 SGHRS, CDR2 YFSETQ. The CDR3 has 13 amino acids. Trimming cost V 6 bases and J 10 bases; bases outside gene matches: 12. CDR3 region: CASNTGDREDQYF. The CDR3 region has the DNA TGCGCCAGCAACACCGGGGACAGAGAGGACCAGTACTTC.

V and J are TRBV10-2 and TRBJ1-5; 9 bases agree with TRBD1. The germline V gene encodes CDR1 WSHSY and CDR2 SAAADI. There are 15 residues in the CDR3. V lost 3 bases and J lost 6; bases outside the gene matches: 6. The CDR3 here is CASSEAGTGLQPQHF. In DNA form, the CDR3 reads TGCGCCAGCAGTGAAGCTGGGACAGGGCTTCAGCCCCAGCATTTT.

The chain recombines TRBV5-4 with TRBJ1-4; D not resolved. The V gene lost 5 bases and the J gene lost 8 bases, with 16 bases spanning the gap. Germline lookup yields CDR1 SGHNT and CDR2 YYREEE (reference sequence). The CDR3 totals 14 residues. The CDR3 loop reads CASSYRADGEKLFF. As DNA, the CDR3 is TGTGCCAGCAGTTACCGGGCCGACGGGGAAAAACTGTTTTTT.

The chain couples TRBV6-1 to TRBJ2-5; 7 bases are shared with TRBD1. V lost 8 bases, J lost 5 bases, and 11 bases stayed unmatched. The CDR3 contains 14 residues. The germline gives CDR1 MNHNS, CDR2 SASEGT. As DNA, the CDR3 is TGTGCCAGCCGTTTCGACAGGGACGGGGAGACCCAGTACTTC. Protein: CASRFDRDGETQYF.

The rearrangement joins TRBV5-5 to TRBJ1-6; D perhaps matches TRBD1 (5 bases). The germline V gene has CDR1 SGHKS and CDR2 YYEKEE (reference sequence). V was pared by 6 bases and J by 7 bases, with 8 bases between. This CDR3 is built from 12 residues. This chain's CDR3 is CASTGANSPLHF. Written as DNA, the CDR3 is TGTGCCAGCACCGGGGCGAATTCACCCCTCCACTTT. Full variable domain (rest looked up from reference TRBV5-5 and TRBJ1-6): DAGVTQSPTHLIKTRGQQVTLRCSPISGHKSVSWYQQVLGQGPQFIFQYYEKEERGRGNFPDRFSARQFPNYSSELNVNALLLGDSALYLCASTGANSPLHFGNGTRLTVT.

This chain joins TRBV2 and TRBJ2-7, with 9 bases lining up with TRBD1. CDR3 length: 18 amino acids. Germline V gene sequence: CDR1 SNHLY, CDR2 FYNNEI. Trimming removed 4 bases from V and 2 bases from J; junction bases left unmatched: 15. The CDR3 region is CASSGRGQGRGVTYEQYF. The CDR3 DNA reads TGTGCCAGCAGTGGTAGAGGACAGGGGCGTGGGGTGACCTACGAGCAGTACTTC.

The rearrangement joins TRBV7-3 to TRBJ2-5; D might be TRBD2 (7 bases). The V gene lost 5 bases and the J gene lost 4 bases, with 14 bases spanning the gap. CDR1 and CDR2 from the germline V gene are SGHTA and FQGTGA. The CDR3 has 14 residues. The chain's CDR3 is CASSPGRGRETQYF. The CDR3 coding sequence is TGTGCCAGCAGCCCGGGGAGGGGGAGAGAGACCCAGTACTTC.

The CDR3 DNA reads as TGCAGCGTTGAAGATATGGGACTAGCGGGGGACGAGCAGTACTTC. Encoded protein: CSVEDMGLAGDEQYF. V and J are TRBV29-1 and TRBJ2-7; TRBD2 agrees at 14 bases. The germline CDR1 and CDR2 sequences are SQVTM and ANQGSEA. The V gene end was trimmed by 0 bases and the J gene end by 5 bases; junction bases not matched to a gene: 3. The CDR3 consists of 15 residues.

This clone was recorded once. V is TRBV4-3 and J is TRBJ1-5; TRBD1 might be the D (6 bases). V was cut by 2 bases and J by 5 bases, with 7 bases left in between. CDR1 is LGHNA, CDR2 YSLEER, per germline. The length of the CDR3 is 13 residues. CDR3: CASSQYRDQPQHF. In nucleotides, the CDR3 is TGCGCCAGCAGCCAATACAGGGATCAGCCCCAGCATTTT.

This CDR3 is CASSSSPFPYQETQYF. The CDR3 DNA sequence: TGTGCCAGCAGTTCCTCCCCTTTTCCGTACCAAGAGACCCAGTACTTC. This rearrangement joins TRBV6-5 to TRBJ2-5; D is ambiguous. Germline V gene data show CDR1 as MNHEY and CDR2 as SVGAGI. V lost 4 bases, J lost 0 bases, and 15 bases lay in between. The CDR3 is 16 residues long.

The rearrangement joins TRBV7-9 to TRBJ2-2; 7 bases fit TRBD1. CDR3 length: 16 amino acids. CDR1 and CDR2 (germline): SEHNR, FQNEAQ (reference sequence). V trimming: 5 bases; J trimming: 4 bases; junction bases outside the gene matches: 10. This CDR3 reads CASSLRQGSSTGELFF. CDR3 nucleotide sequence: TGTGCCAGCAGCCTTCGACAGGGTTCCAGCACCGGGGAGCTGTTTTTT.

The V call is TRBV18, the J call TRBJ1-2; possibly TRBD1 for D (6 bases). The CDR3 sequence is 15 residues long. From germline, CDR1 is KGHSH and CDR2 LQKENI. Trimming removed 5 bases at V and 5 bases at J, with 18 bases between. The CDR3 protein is CASSSGEETGYGYTF. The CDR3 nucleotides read TGTGCCAGCTCATCAGGGGAAGAAACTGGGTATGGCTACACCTTC.

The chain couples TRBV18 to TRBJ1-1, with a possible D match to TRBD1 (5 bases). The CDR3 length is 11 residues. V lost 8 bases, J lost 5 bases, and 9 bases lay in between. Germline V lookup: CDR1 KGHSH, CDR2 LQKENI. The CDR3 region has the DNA TGTGCCAGCCTCAGGGCAACTGAAGCTTTCTTT. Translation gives CASLRATEAFF. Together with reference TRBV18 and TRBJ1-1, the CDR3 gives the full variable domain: NAGVMQNPRHLVRRRGQEARLRCSPMKGHSHVYWYRQLPEEGLKFMVYLQKENIIDESGMPKERFSAEFPKEGPSILRIQQVVRGDSAAYFCASLRATEAFFGQGTRLTVV.

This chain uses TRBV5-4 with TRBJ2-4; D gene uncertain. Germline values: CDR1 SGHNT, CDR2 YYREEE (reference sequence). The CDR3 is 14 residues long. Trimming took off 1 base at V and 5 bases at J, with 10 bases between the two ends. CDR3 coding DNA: TGTGCCAGCAGCTTGAAGGGATTCCAAAACATTCAGTACTTC. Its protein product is CASSLKGFQNIQYF.

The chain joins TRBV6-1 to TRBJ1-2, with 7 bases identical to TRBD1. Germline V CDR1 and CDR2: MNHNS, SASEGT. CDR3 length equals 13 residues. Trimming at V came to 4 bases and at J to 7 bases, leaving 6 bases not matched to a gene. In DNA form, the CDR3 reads TGTGCCAGCAGTGCCCGCGACAGGGCTGGCTACACCTTC. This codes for CASSARDRAGYTF.

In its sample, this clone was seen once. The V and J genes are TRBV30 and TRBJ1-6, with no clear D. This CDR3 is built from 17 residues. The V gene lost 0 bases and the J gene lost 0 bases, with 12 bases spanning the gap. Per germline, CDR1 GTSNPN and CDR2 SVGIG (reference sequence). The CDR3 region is CAWSVISTYSYNSPLHF. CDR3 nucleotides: TGTGCCTGGAGTGTAATCTCAACGTACTCCTATAATTCACCCCTCCACTTT.

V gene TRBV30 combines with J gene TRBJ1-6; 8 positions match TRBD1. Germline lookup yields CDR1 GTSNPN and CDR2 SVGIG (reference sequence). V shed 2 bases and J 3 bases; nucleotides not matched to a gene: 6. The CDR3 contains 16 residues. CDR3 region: CAWSTGQGGYNSPLHF. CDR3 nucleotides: TGTGCCTGGAGTACCGGACAGGGAGGCTATAATTCACCCCTCCACTTT.

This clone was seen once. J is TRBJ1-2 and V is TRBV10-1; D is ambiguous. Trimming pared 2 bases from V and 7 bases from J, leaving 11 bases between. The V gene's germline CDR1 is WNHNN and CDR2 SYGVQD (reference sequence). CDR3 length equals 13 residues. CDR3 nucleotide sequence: TGCGCCAGCAGTGAGGTGGGCTTGGGTGGCTACACCTTC. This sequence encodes CASSEVGLGGYTF.